This T cell receptor beta chain comes out of a study of cytomegalovirus exposure and HLA in healthy donors. In the study overall: The early release's HLA-typed donors yielded approximately 81 million unique TCRs. Study observations and caveats: As a later analysis revealed, most CMV-associated TCR beta chains appeared HLA-restricted. As a later analysis showed, a missense DCLRE1C variant was linked to trimming of TCR beta V- and J-genes. Altogether, more than 150 TCR beta chains were recorded as cytomegalovirus-associated.

The PCR employed 60 Vbeta primers together with 13 Jbeta primers. Profiled with immunoSEQ multiplex PCR; TCRdb holds only in-frame clones, not every one. The sample lists under 200,000 clones; about 77% were seen once. About this clone itself: Its antigen remains unidentified.

The sequencing input was PBMCs. This TCR derives from a man in his 60s in good health and CMV-seronegative.

The DNA for the CDR3 is TGTGCCAGCAGCCGCCACCTACTCGATGAAGCTTTCTTT. This gives the protein CASSRHLLDEAFF. The chain is built from TRBV13 and TRBJ1-1; unclear D gene. Looked up from germline, CDR1 is PRHDT and CDR2 is FYEKMQ (reference sequence). This CDR3 contains 13 residues. The germline V and J ends were trimmed by 5 bases and 7 bases, with 14 bases remaining between them.